This record covers a single TCR beta chain. The antigen is not known. Libraries were prepared by immunoSEQ multiplex PCR; TCRdb keeps only in-frame clonotypes and omits some of them. The table includes 65,000 to 85,000 clones, 90% detected once. These data originate in a study of T cell responses to AZD1222 COVID-19 vaccine. The study, taken as a whole, reports: The breadth and depth of Spike-specific TCRs increased once two AZD1222 doses had been given. White British people made up most donors, females outnumbered males, and clonal diversity was possibly underestimated. Vaccine-related CD4 TCRs covered spike, predominating at 160-218 and 743-854.

CDR3 length: 17 residues. V shed 7 bases and J shed 2 bases, with 23 bases lying between them. Germline values: CDR1 SGHTA, CDR2 FQGNSA. The TCR comes from an adult in good health. The gene calls are TRBV7-2 and TRBJ1-2, with D perhaps matching TRBD1 (6 bases). The sequences come from peripheral blood, collected on day 0 of AZD1222 vaccination. The CDR3 bases are TGTGCCAGCACCCTCAACTTTAACAGGGTTAGGAACTATGGCTACACCTTC. Protein sequence: CASTLNFNRVRNYGYTF. Supplemented by reference TRBV7-2 and TRBJ1-2, the full variable domain reads GAGVSQSPSNKVTEKGKDVELRCDPISGHTALYWYRQSLGQGLEFLIYFQGNSAPDKSGLPSDRFSAERTGGSVSTLTIQRTQQEDSAVYLCASTLNFNRVRNYGYTFGSGTRLTVV.